The entry below describes one TCR beta chain. This entry belongs to a study of blood T cell repertoires in COVID-19. Study summary: The cDNA or gDNA used as material had been derived from T cells, B-cell-depleted T cells, or PBMCs.

Repertoires were generated with immunoSEQ multiplex PCR, while TCRdb's copy carries only in-frame clones and drops some. The repertoire holds approximately 190,000 clones, with about nine tenths as singletons. Germline loops: CDR1 SEHNR, CDR2 FQNEAQ (reference sequence). Trimming removed 5 bases from V and 1 base from J; junction bases left unmatched: 7. The CDR3 covers 15 residues. This chain joins TRBV7-9 and TRBJ2-5, with TRBD1 identical over 7 bases. This sequence originates from a man aged 70 or older with active or convalescent COVID-19. The sample was peripheral blood. CDR3 bases: TGTGCCAGCAGCAGAATGACAGGGATCCAAGAGACCCAGTACTTC. This translates into CASSRMTGIQETQYF.